The source of this T cell receptor (beta chain) is a study of blood T cell repertoires in COVID-19. Clones were sequenced by immunoSEQ multiplex PCR, and TCRdb holds only the in-frame ones, with some missing. Of 410,000 or so clones in the sample, over 75% were seen once. This CDR3 contains 14 residues. The germline V gene has CDR1 MDHEN and CDR2 SYDVKM. V lost 5 bases, J lost 7 bases, and 10 bases stayed unmatched. This TCR was recovered from a woman in her forties with COVID-19, enrolled during active disease. Specimen: peripheral blood. The V gene is TRBV28, the J gene TRBJ1-2, with TRBD1 matching 7 bases. The CDR3 nucleotides are TGTGCCAGCAGTCTCCTGGGACAGTTAGGTGGCTACACCTTC. Translated: CASSLLGQLGGYTF.